A selection of T cell receptor beta chains follows, all from one sample in a study of post-analysis software for immune sequencing data. TCRdb re-analysed the PCR reads in MiXCR, keeping a single row per CDR3 protein. This sample has 820,000 or so distinct CDR3 sequences, with approximately 57% found just once. The sequenced sample was blood. The receptors originated from a girl aged 10-17 years with multiple sclerosis. The CDR3 runs from the conserved cysteine through the conserved F or W. Fields, in order: V gene, CDR3 protein.

TRBV29-1	CSVEVRTINTEAFF
TRBV10-3	CATRPVSVTTYGYTF
TRBV5-1	CASSLDQRSYEQYF
TRBV6-5	CASRSREGEEKLFF
TRBV7-6	CASSRSGGFVEQYF
TRBV20-1	CSASMTGGSYGYTF
TRBV7-6	CASSLISGLAGGPHNEQYF
TRBV5-1	CASSPGAGIGANVLTF
TRBV4-1	CASSLTQGEEQYF
TRBV3-1	CASSRSTGNEQFF
TRBV28	CASSPHRDRGREQYF
TRBV4-1	CASSQGVQGAQETQYF
TRBV5-1	CASSLQPGGGTEAFF
TRBV7-9	CASDAGATYEQYF
TRBV10-3	CAISGGTGGSGANVLTF
TRBV7-3	CASSPDPLYEQYF
TRBV7-8	CASSSSLGLEQYF
TRBV4-1	CASSQWGQGNYYNSPLHF
TRBV5-1	CASREYPGPRGVNSGQYF
TRBV7-9	CASSLDAGADETQYF
TRBV20-1	CSARDAGGRNEQFF
TRBV7-2	CASSPPDNEQFF
TRBV15	CATRQGGETQYF
TRBV20-1	CSASTDRYYEQYF
TRBV5-1	CASSLDSFRRDTEAFF
TRBV5-1	CASRTELGQGYNEQFF
TRBV6-1	CVSSSRGLGSGYNEQFF
TRBV6-6	CASRLNRVSYNEQFF
TRBV5-1	CASSLRGVRAGSDSYNEQFF
TRBV4-1	CASSQERPLYEQYF
TRBV29-1	CSVEDRVRGVNNEQFF
TRBV11-2	CASSWGRWQETQYF
TRBV6-6	CASSGRDSAYNEQFF
TRBV4-1	CASSQATMDRVLETQYF
TRBV29-1	CSVEDWADGNYEQYF
TRBV5-1	CASSSAEGRFSYEQYF
TRBV29-1	CSAGDSHTDTQYF
TRBV20-1	CSARDRLYTDTQYF
TRBV10-3	CAIRSWDGNTEAFF
TRBV10-2	CASSERPPEAFF
TRBV6-5	CASSQGGGGYGYTF
TRBV29-1	CSVDPQRTSYNERFF
TRBV25-1	CASSDMLAEQYF
TRBV20-1	CSATLAGAYQETQYF
TRBV12-3/TRBV12-4	CASSSGEHYGYTF